A selection of T cell receptor beta chains follows, all from one sample in a study of blood T cell repertoires in COVID-19. Profiled with immunoSEQ multiplex PCR; TCRdb holds only in-frame clones, not every one. The data show 150,000 to 200,000 clones, about 88% seen once. Specimen: peripheral blood. These receptors all stem from an elderly woman with COVID-19, enrolled during active disease. Each CDR3 is given with its conserved first and last residue. Each record gives: J gene, clone size, V gene, CDR3 length, D gene, CDR3 protein, CDR3 DNA. D genes are given only for firm matches. Part of the rows lack a size; the others show once, few, many or a class for expanded clones.

>TRBJ1-4|-|TRBV9|15|-
CASSAYQGFNEKLFF
TGTGCCAGCAGCGCCTATCAGGGTTTTAATGAAAAACTGTTTTTT
>TRBJ2-2|-|TRBV4-2|14|-
CASSQDPKTGELFF
TGTGCCAGCAGCCAAGATCCCAAAACCGGGGAGCTGTTTTTT
>TRBJ2-1|-|TRBV5-1|17|TRBD2
CASSLGITSGSINEQFF
TGCGCCAGCAGCTTGGGAATTACTAGCGGGAGTATCAATGAGCAGTTCTTC
>TRBJ2-7|-|TRBV4-1|16|TRBD1
CASSQLPGQGYNEQYF
TGCGCCAGCAGCCAGTTACCGGGACAGGGGTACAACGAGCAGTACTTC
>TRBJ2-5|-|TRBV19|15|TRBD1
CASSTRQGLQETQYF
TGTGCCAGTAGTACACGACAGGGGCTCCAAGAGACCCAGTACTTC
>TRBJ2-2|-|TRBV3-1/TRBV3-2|19|TRBD2
CAIRSGLGTSGMDDGELFF
TGTGCCATCCGTTCCGGACTGGGGACTAGCGGGATGGATGACGGGGAGCTGTTTTTT
>TRBJ1-2|-|TRBV5-6|14|TRBD1
CASSRGQGGYGYTF
TGTGCCAGCAGCCGGGGACAGGGAGGCTATGGCTACACCTTC
>TRBJ1-4|few|TRBV5-1|15|TRBD1
CASSLGQGKGEKLFF
TGCGCCAGCAGCCTAGGACAGGGGAAGGGGGAAAAACTGTTTTTT
>TRBJ2-1|-|TRBV7-9|14|-
CASSLEGGMSEQFF
TGTGCCAGCAGCTTGGAGGGCGGAATGAGTGAGCAGTTCTTC
>TRBJ1-3|-|TRBV6-5|14|-
CASSIQGSGNTIYF
TGTGCCAGCAGTATTCAGGGCTCTGGAAACACCATATATTTT
>TRBJ1-1|-|TRBV6-5|14|-
CASSYVRGRTEAFF
TGTGCCAGCAGTTACGTTCGGGGGAGGACTGAAGCTTTCTTT
>TRBJ1-5|few|TRBV7-2|15|-
CASSRTFDSNQPQHF
TGTGCCAGCAGCCGTACATTCGATAGCAATCAGCCCCAGCATTTT
>TRBJ2-1|-|TRBV6-5|12|-
CASTSRGNEQFF
TGTGCCAGCACCTCTCGCGGGAATGAGCAGTTCTTC
>TRBJ2-5|-|TRBV28|14|TRBD2
CASRVSGIGETQYF
TGTGCCAGCAGAGTTAGCGGGATCGGAGAGACCCAGTACTTC
>TRBJ1-3|-|TRBV4-3|14|-
CASSSRETGNTIYF
TGCGCCAGCAGCTCCCGGGAAACTGGAAACACCATATATTTT
>TRBJ2-7|-|TRBV6-6|11|-
CASSSPREQYF
TGTGCCAGCAGCTCCCCTAGGGAGCAGTACTTC
>TRBJ2-3|-|TRBV5-8|13|-
CASSLRGTDTQYF
TGTGCCAGCAGCCTTAGGGGTACAGATACGCAGTATTTT
>TRBJ2-1|-|TRBV19|13|-
CASSGSLHNEQFF
TGTGCCAGTAGCGGGAGCTTGCACAATGAGCAGTTCTTC
>TRBJ1-2|-|TRBV7-3|15|-
CASSLTAGLIYGYTF
TGTGCCAGCAGCTTAACGGCAGGCCTCATCTATGGCTACACCTTC
>TRBJ2-2|once|TRBV6-5|15|-
CASSYGGAHTGELFF
TGTGCCAGCAGTTACGGAGGGGCCCACACCGGGGAGCTGTTTTTT
>TRBJ1-1|-|TRBV7-3|13|TRBD1
CASSPGTGTEAFF
TGTGCCAGCAGCCCGGGGACAGGGACTGAAGCTTTCTTT
>TRBJ2-3|-|TRBV5-1|15|TRBD2
CASSLGAGGADTQYF
TGCGCCAGCAGCTTGGGGGCGGGAGGTGCAGATACGCAGTATTTT
>TRBJ2-3|-|TRBV7-3|13|-
CASSLNRVDTQYF
TGTGCCAGCAGCTTAAATCGGGTAGATACGCAGTATTTT
>TRBJ2-3|-|TRBV28|16|TRBD2
CASSLGLAGPTDTQYF
TGTGCCAGCAGTTTAGGGTTAGCGGGGCCCACAGATACGCAGTATTTT
>TRBJ2-6|-|TRBV19|16|-
CASSIYGVLGANVLTF
TGTGCCAGTAGTATCTACGGGGTCTTAGGGGCCAACGTCCTGACTTTC
>TRBJ2-7|-|TRBV4-2|16|TRBD2
CASSQDGAGGWNEQYF
TGTGCCAGCAGCCAAGACGGAGCGGGAGGGTGGAACGAGCAGTACTTC
>TRBJ1-3|-|TRBV7-2|11|-
CASSPRDTIYF
TGTGCCAGCAGCCCTCGGGACACCATATATTTT
>TRBJ1-2|-|TRBV14|12|-
CASSPGNYGYTF
TGTGCCAGCAGCCCGGGGAACTATGGCTACACCTTC
>TRBJ2-2|-|TRBV19|16|TRBD1
CASSILQGALPGELFF
TGTGCCAGTAGTATTCTACAGGGGGCGCTCCCCGGGGAGCTGTTTTTT
>TRBJ1-5|once|TRBV4-2|13|-
CASSSRANQPQHF
TGTGCCAGCAGCTCCAGGGCCAATCAGCCCCAGCATTTT
>TRBJ1-2|-|TRBV9|15|-
CASSAQGDSNYGYTF
TGTGCCAGCAGCGCACAGGGCGATTCTAACTATGGCTACACCTTC
>TRBJ2-5|-|TRBV18|12|-
CASSPQGETQYF
TGTGCCAGCTCACCTCAGGGGGAGACCCAGTACTTC
>TRBJ1-5|-|TRBV5-6|14|TRBD1
CASKNRGANQPQHF
TGTGCCAGCAAAAACAGGGGTGCAAATCAGCCCCAGCATTTT
>TRBJ1-2|once|TRBV6-6|11|TRBD1
CASSWGQGDTF
TGTGCCAGCAGTTGGGGACAGGGGGATACCTTC
>TRBJ2-2|once|TRBV9|15|TRBD2
CASTSSGNVPGELFF
TGTGCCAGCACCAGTAGCGGGAATGTGCCCGGGGAGCTGTTTTTT
>TRBJ2-7|-|TRBV28|12|-
CASSLRAGGQYF
TGTGCCAGCAGTCTACGGGCCGGGGGGCAGTACTTC
>TRBJ2-1|-|TRBV3-1/TRBV3-2|15|TRBD2
CASSLGLAGGNEQFF
TGTGCCAGCAGCCTGGGACTAGCGGGAGGGAATGAGCAGTTCTTC
>TRBJ2-7|-|TRBV19|13|-
CASGMAGNYEQYF
TGTGCCAGTGGTATGGCGGGGAACTACGAGCAGTACTTC
>TRBJ2-5|-|TRBV5-4|13|-
CASSQGLKETQYF
TGTGCCAGCAGCCAAGGACTGAAAGAGACCCAGTACTTC
>TRBJ1-5|few|TRBV15|16|-
CATSRVPGSQSQPQHF
TGTGCCACCAGCAGAGTTCCAGGGTCCCAAAGTCAGCCCCAGCATTTT
>TRBJ2-3|-|TRBV4-3|16|-
CASSQESYPSTDTQYF
TGCGCCAGCAGCCAAGAGAGTTACCCCTCCACAGATACGCAGTATTTT
>TRBJ1-2|-|TRBV6-2/TRBV6-3|12|-
CASSSPGGGYTF
TGTGCCAGCAGTTCACCAGGAGGGGGCTACACCTTC
>TRBJ2-2|-|TRBV5-1|14|-
CASSLELSTGELFF
TGCGCCAGCAGCTTAGAACTATCCACCGGGGAGCTGTTTTTT
>TRBJ1-4|-|TRBV29-1|11|-
CSITTNEKLFF
TGCAGCATAACAACTAATGAAAAACTGTTTTTT
>TRBJ1-4|-|TRBV7-2|15|TRBD1
CASSPLGQQNEKLFF
TGTGCCAGCAGCCCCCTGGGACAGCAGAATGAAAAACTGTTTTTT
>TRBJ2-3|once|TRBV28|15|TRBD2
CASSTLAGVPDTQYF
TGTGCCAGCAGTACCTTAGCGGGAGTGCCAGATACGCAGTATTTT
>TRBJ2-1|-|TRBV21-1|13|-
CASILLSNNEQFF
TGTGCCAGCATTCTCCTCTCTAACAATGAGCAGTTCTTC
>TRBJ2-7|-|TRBV18|14|TRBD1
CASSPGQGFYEQYF
TGTGCCAGCTCACCGGGACAGGGGTTCTACGAGCAGTACTTC
>TRBJ2-1|-|TRBV7-2|15|TRBD2
CASSLNSGSYNEQFF
TGTGCCAGCAGCTTAAATAGCGGGAGCTACAATGAGCAGTTCTTC
>TRBJ2-2|few|TRBV2|16|TRBD2
CASRETSGNFAGELFF
TGTGCCAGCAGGGAGACTAGCGGGAACTTCGCGGGGGAGCTGTTTTTT
>TRBJ2-2|-|TRBV28|14|-
CASSLVVDTGELFF
TGTGCCAGCAGTTTGGTGGTAGATACCGGGGAGCTGTTTTTT